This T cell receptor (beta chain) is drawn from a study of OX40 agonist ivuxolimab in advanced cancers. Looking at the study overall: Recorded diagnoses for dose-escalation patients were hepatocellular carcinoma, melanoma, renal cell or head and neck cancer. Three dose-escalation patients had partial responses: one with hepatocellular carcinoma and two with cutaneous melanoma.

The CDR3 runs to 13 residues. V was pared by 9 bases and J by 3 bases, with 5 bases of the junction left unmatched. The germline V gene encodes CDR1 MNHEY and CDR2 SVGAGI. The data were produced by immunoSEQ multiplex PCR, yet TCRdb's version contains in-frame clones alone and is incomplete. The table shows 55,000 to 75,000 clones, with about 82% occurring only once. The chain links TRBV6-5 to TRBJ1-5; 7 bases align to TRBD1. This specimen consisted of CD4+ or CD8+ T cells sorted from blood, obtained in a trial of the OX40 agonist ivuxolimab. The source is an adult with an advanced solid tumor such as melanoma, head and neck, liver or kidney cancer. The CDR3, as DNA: TGTGCCAGTGACAGGGCCTCCAATCAGCCCCAGCATTTT. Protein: CASDRASNQPQHF.